This TCR beta chain comes out of a study of response to subunit inactivated influenza vaccine. Study results and caveats: With each seasonal influenza vaccination, the authors suggested, few new T cells are recruited.

On this clonotype: Its target is unknown.

From germline, CDR1 is LGHNA and CDR2 YSLEER. The V end lost 0 bases, the J end lost 4 bases, and 7 bases lay between the germline ends. This CDR3 has 14 amino acids. One entry per CDR3 protein, called by TCRdb with MiXCR from the RT-PCR reads. The repertoire holds more than 550,000 distinct CDR3 sequences, with roughly 10% as singletons. The material was PBMCs from blood, obtained on the day of vaccination. The TCR sequence derives from a man over 45 who received an inactivated influenza vaccine. This chain connects TRBV4-3 to TRBJ1-5, with no clear D. The CDR3 here is CASSQDLGNQPQHF. The CDR3 DNA sequence: TGCGCCAGCAGCCAAGATTTGGGGAATCAGCCCCAGCATTTT.